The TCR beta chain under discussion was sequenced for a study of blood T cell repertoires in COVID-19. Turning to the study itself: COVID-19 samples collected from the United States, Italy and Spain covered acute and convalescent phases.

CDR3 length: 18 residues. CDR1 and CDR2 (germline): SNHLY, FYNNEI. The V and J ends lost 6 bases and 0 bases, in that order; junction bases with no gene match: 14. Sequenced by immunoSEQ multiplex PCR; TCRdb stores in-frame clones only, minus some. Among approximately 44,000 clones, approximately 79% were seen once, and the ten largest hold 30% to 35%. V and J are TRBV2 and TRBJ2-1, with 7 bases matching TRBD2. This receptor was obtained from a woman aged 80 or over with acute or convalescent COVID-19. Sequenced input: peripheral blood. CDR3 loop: CASSPREGVGHSYNEQFF. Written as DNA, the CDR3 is TGTGCCAGCAGCCCAAGGGAGGGCGTCGGCCACTCCTACAATGAGCAGTTCTTC.